This note documents a single T cell receptor beta chain sequence. Antigen unknown. Isolated RNA was reverse transcribed in full, so expressed TCRB transcripts were sequenced. Assay: immunoSEQ multiplex PCR; the TCRdb copy retains only in-frame clones and omits some. The sample consists of 150,000 to 200,000 clones, approximately 9% of them appearing once. This sample was taken from a study of beta chain features in type 1 diabetes. Study-level background: Patients did not differ from healthy donors in age, gender or cell yield.

The study's findings and limits: Equally in patients and controls, PCR might preferentially amplify shorter templates. Diminished insertions and augmented deletions at VDJ junctions characterized type 1 diabetes patients.

The ends were cut back, 1 base at V and 3 bases at J, with 10 bases in the middle. Germline CDR1 is SGHVS and CDR2 is FQNEAQ. The CDR3 is 14 amino acids. In all sorted populations, purity surpassed 95%. The chain combines TRBV7-8 with TRBJ2-7; D not certain. Sequencing input: central memory CD4+ T cells from blood. The clonotype was recovered from a woman under 30 in good health. This CDR3 is CASSLERGNYEQYF. The CDR3 DNA is TGTGCCAGCAGCTTAGAGCGAGGAAACTACGAGCAGTACTTC.